The rows below give T cell receptor beta chains drawn from one sample of a study of regulatory T cells in long-lasting Graves disease. TCRdb independently ran MiXCR on the multiplex PCR reads; one entry per CDR3 protein. The sample comprises approximately 460,000 distinct CDR3 sequences, less than 20% of which are singletons, and approximately 12% rests with the top ten. This sample also appeared in a second study, on T cells in Graves' hyperthyroidism and ophthalmopathy.

The material sequenced was peripheral blood mononuclear cells (PBMCs), taken at new diagnosis, from a patient treated with antithyroid drugs. All receptors come from a woman aged 25 to 45 with Graves disease. The CDR3 runs from the conserved cysteine through the conserved F or W. Fields, in order: clone size, CDR3 length, D gene, J gene, V gene, CDR3 protein, CDR3 DNA. The D gene is left open where the match is weak. Not every row has a clone size; where given, it reads once, few, many or a size class.

clone size: -; CDR3 length: 15; D gene: -; J gene: TRBJ2-4; V gene: TRBV20-1; CDR3 protein: CSASLGRGSKSIQYF; CDR3 DNA: TGCAGTGCTAGTTTAGGACGGGGATCGAAAAGCATTCAGTACTTC
clone size: -; CDR3 length: 13; D gene: -; J gene: TRBJ2-3; V gene: TRBV10-1; CDR3 protein: CASSEHRADTQYF; CDR3 DNA: TGCGCCAGCAGTGAACACAGGGCCGATACGCAGTATTTT
clone size: many; CDR3 length: 17; D gene: TRBD1; J gene: TRBJ1-1; V gene: TRBV12-3/TRBV12-4; CDR3 protein: CASSSQTGTGTDTEAFF; CDR3 DNA: TGTGCCAGCAGTTCCCAGACCGGGACAGGGACGGACACTGAAGCTTTCTTT
clone size: few; CDR3 length: 14; D gene: TRBD2; J gene: TRBJ2-2; V gene: TRBV10-3; CDR3 protein: CAITTSGDTGELFF; CDR3 DNA: TGTGCCATTACGACTAGCGGGGACACCGGGGAGCTGTTTTTT
clone size: many; CDR3 length: 9; D gene: -; J gene: TRBJ2-1; V gene: TRBV7-9; CDR3 protein: CRRGDEQFF; CDR3 DNA: TGCCGTAGAGGCGATGAGCAGTTCTTC
clone size: -; CDR3 length: 16; D gene: -; J gene: TRBJ1-5; V gene: TRBV19; CDR3 protein: CASSKKEGHSNQPQHF; CDR3 DNA: TGTGCCAGTAGTAAAAAGGAGGGTCATAGCAATCAGCCCCAGCATTTT
clone size: -; CDR3 length: 15; D gene: -; J gene: TRBJ2-2; V gene: TRBV6-1; CDR3 protein: CASSWDTPGTGELFF; CDR3 DNA: TGTGCCAGCAGCTGGGACACCCCGGGCACCGGGGAGCTGTTTTTT
clone size: many; CDR3 length: 16; D gene: TRBD1; J gene: TRBJ2-1; V gene: TRBV27; CDR3 protein: CASSFTRTGGYNEQFF; CDR3 DNA: TGTGCCAGCAGTTTTACCCGGACAGGGGGATACAATGAGCAGTTCTTC
clone size: many; CDR3 length: 10; D gene: -; J gene: TRBJ2-1; V gene: TRBV2; CDR3 protein: CASRVNEQFF; CDR3 DNA: TGTGCCAGCCGGGTAAATGAGCAGTTCTTC
clone size: many; CDR3 length: 13; D gene: -; J gene: TRBJ2-2; V gene: TRBV14; CDR3 protein: CASSLQNTGELFF; CDR3 DNA: TGTGCCAGCAGCCTCCAGAACACCGGGGAGCTGTTTTTT
clone size: -; CDR3 length: 13; D gene: -; J gene: TRBJ2-3; V gene: TRBV29-1; CDR3 protein: CSVALARTDTQYF; CDR3 DNA: TGCAGCGTTGCCCTCGCTCGCACAGATACGCAGTATTTT
clone size: few; CDR3 length: 12; D gene: TRBD2; J gene: TRBJ2-7; V gene: TRBV3-1; CDR3 protein: CANSRLAGEQYF; CDR3 DNA: TGTGCCAACAGCCGACTAGCGGGCGAGCAGTACTTC
clone size: many; CDR3 length: 15; D gene: -; J gene: TRBJ1-1; V gene: TRBV6-1; CDR3 protein: CASSLGHIMNTEAFF; CDR3 DNA: TGTGCCAGCAGCCTAGGACACATCATGAACACTGAAGCTTTCTTT
clone size: many; CDR3 length: 13; D gene: -; J gene: TRBJ1-2; V gene: TRBV30; CDR3 protein: CAWSVQGAYGYTF; CDR3 DNA: TGTGCCTGGAGTGTACAGGGCGCCTATGGCTACACCTTC
clone size: -; CDR3 length: 13; D gene: -; J gene: TRBJ2-7; V gene: TRBV20-1; CDR3 protein: CSARKRVGYEQYF; CDR3 DNA: TGCAGTGCTAGGAAGCGGGTGGGGTACGAGCAGTACTTC
clone size: few; CDR3 length: 16; D gene: -; J gene: TRBJ2-2; V gene: TRBV6-1; CDR3 protein: CASSELLTANTGELFF; CDR3 DNA: TGTGCCAGCAGTGAACTCCTAACAGCGAACACCGGGGAGCTGTTTTTT
clone size: few; CDR3 length: 13; D gene: -; J gene: TRBJ1-6; V gene: TRBV10-2; CDR3 protein: CASTRAGDSPLHF; CDR3 DNA: TGCGCCAGCACCCGAGCCGGGGATTCACCCCTCCACTTT
clone size: few; CDR3 length: 19; D gene: TRBD2; J gene: TRBJ2-1; V gene: TRBV14; CDR3 protein: CASSPYWTSGRAGGNEQFF; CDR3 DNA: TGTGCCAGCAGCCCCTATTGGACTAGCGGGAGGGCCGGGGGGAATGAGCAGTTCTTC
clone size: -; CDR3 length: 12; D gene: -; J gene: TRBJ2-3; V gene: TRBV27; CDR3 protein: CASMEDTDTQYF; CDR3 DNA: TGTGCCAGCATGGAGGACACAGATACGCAGTATTTT
clone size: many; CDR3 length: 16; D gene: -; J gene: TRBJ1-5; V gene: TRBV12-3/TRBV12-4; CDR3 protein: CASSVTPAAGNQPQHF; CDR3 DNA: TGTGCCAGCAGCGTGACGCCTGCGGCGGGCAATCAGCCCCAGCATTTT
clone size: few; CDR3 length: 16; D gene: -; J gene: TRBJ2-1; V gene: TRBV6-1; CDR3 protein: CASSAGDTQGGDEQFF; CDR3 DNA: TGTGCCAGCAGTGCGGGAGACACCCAGGGTGGGGATGAGCAGTTCTTC
clone size: many; CDR3 length: 13; D gene: TRBD1; J gene: TRBJ1-2; V gene: TRBV28; CDR3 protein: CASRVDRDYGYTF; CDR3 DNA: TGTGCCAGCAGAGTGGACAGGGACTATGGCTACACCTTC
clone size: -; CDR3 length: 15; D gene: TRBD1; J gene: TRBJ2-7; V gene: TRBV28; CDR3 protein: CASRFPGTGKGEQYF; CDR3 DNA: TGTGCCAGCAGATTCCCCGGGACAGGGAAGGGGGAGCAGTACTTC
clone size: -; CDR3 length: 14; D gene: -; J gene: TRBJ1-3; V gene: TRBV25-1; CDR3 protein: CASSDDSTGNTIYF; CDR3 DNA: TGTGCCAGCAGTGACGACAGTACTGGAAACACCATATATTTT
clone size: few; CDR3 length: 13; D gene: -; J gene: TRBJ2-7; V gene: TRBV3-1; CDR3 protein: CASSQDFRGEQYF; CDR3 DNA: TGTGCCAGCAGCCAAGATTTTCGGGGCGAGCAGTACTTC
clone size: many; CDR3 length: 14; D gene: -; J gene: TRBJ2-3; V gene: TRBV28; CDR3 protein: CASTRPRAADTQYF; CDR3 DNA: TGTGCCAGCACCCGCCCGCGGGCGGCCGATACGCAGTATTTT
clone size: -; CDR3 length: 12; D gene: -; J gene: TRBJ1-5; V gene: TRBV11-2; CDR3 protein: CASSFPEGPQHF; CDR3 DNA: TGTGCCAGCAGCTTCCCTGAAGGCCCCCAGCATTTT
clone size: many; CDR3 length: 13; D gene: -; J gene: TRBJ2-5; V gene: TRBV30; CDR3 protein: CAWSQAGASGQYF; CDR3 DNA: TGTGCCTGGAGTCAGGCAGGGGCGAGTGGCCAGTACTTC
clone size: many; CDR3 length: 16; D gene: -; J gene: TRBJ2-6; V gene: TRBV7-3; CDR3 protein: CASSPNRVSGANVLTF; CDR3 DNA: TGTGCCAGCAGCCCAAACAGGGTATCTGGGGCCAACGTCCTGACTTTC
clone size: -; CDR3 length: 13; D gene: -; J gene: TRBJ1-2; V gene: TRBV29-1; CDR3 protein: CSGILGHPGGYTF; CDR3 DNA: TGCAGCGGCATCCTAGGCCACCCGGGGGGCTACACCTTC
clone size: many; CDR3 length: 17; D gene: TRBD2; J gene: TRBJ2-7; V gene: TRBV11-1; CDR3 protein: CASSLPGTSGNSYEQYF; CDR3 DNA: TGTGCCAGCAGCTTACCGGGGACTAGCGGGAACTCCTACGAGCAGTACTTC
clone size: -; CDR3 length: 11; D gene: -; J gene: TRBJ2-1; V gene: TRBV10-2; CDR3 protein: CATAGNNEQFF; CDR3 DNA: TGCGCCACAGCAGGGAACAATGAGCAGTTCTTC
clone size: -; CDR3 length: 20; D gene: TRBD2; J gene: TRBJ2-1; V gene: TRBV19; CDR3 protein: CASSIGGTSGTPFWPSEQFF; CDR3 DNA: TGTGCCAGTAGTATAGGAGGGACTAGCGGGACCCCGTTCTGGCCCAGTGAGCAGTTCTTC
clone size: few; CDR3 length: 15; D gene: -; J gene: TRBJ1-5; V gene: TRBV18; CDR3 protein: CASSPRGRSNQPQHF; CDR3 DNA: TGTGCCAGCTCACCCAGGGGTCGGAGCAATCAGCCCCAGCATTTT
clone size: -; CDR3 length: 16; D gene: TRBD2; J gene: TRBJ2-6; V gene: TRBV5-1; CDR3 protein: CASSWGGSSGANVLTF; CDR3 DNA: TGCGCCAGCAGCTGGGGGGGAAGCTCTGGGGCCAACGTCCTGACTTTC
clone size: -; CDR3 length: 18; D gene: TRBD1; J gene: TRBJ1-2; V gene: TRBV19; CDR3 protein: CASSMAPLGQGVNYGYTF; CDR3 DNA: TGTGCCAGTAGTATGGCTCCCCTGGGACAGGGGGTAAACTATGGCTACACCTTC
clone size: many; CDR3 length: 16; D gene: -; J gene: TRBJ2-7; V gene: TRBV5-1; CDR3 protein: CASSLAGTSESYEQYF; CDR3 DNA: TGCGCCAGCAGCTTGGCCGGGACTTCCGAGTCCTACGAGCAGTACTTC